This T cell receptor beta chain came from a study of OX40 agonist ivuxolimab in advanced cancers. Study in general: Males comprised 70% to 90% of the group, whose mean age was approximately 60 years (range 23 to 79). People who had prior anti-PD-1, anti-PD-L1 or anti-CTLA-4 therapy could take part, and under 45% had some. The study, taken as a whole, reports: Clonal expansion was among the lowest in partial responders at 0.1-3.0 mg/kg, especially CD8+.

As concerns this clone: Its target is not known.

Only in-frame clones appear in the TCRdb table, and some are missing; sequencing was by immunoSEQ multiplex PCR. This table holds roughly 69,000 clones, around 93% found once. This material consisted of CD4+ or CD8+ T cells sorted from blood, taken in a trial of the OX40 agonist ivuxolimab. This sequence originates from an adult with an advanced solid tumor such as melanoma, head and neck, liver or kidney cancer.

The CDR3 reads CASSSGPFAADIQYF. The CDR3 nucleotides are TGTGCCAGCAGCTCGGGACCTTTCGCGGCGGACATTCAGTACTTC. This rearrangement joins TRBV7-6 to TRBJ2-4, with D perhaps TRBD1 or TRBD2 (5 bases each). Germline loops: CDR1 SGHVS, CDR2 FNYEAQ. The V end was cut by 4 bases, the J end by 8 bases, with 18 bases between. This CDR3 region has 15 residues. Together with reference TRBV7-6 and TRBJ2-4, the CDR3 gives the full variable domain: GAGVSQSPRYKVTKRGQDVALRCDPISGHVSLYWYRQALGQGPEFLTYFNYEAQQDKSGLPNDRFSAERPEGSISTLTIQRTEQRDSAMYRCASSSGPFAADIQYFGAGTRLSVL.